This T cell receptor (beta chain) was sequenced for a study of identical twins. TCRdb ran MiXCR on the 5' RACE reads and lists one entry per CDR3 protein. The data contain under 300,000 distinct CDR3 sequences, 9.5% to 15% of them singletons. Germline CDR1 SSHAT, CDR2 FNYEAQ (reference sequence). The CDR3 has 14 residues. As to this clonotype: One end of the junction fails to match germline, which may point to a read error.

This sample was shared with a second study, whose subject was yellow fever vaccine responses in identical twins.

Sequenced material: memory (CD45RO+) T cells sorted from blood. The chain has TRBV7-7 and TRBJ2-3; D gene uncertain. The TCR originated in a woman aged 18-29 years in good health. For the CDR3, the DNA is TGTGCTAGCAGCCCTTCTAGGAGCTCAGATACGCAGTATTTT. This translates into CASSPSRSSDTQYF.